The next 15 T cell receptor beta chains were all read from a single sample in a study of T cell repertoires in cytomegalovirus infection. The antigens of these receptors remain unknown. In TCRdb, the reads were re-called with MiXCR into one record per CDR3 protein. The profile shows about 47,000 distinct CDR3 sequences, about 19% of them singletons. The material sequenced was CD8+ T cells from cultured PBMCs, taken from culture after CMV antigen stimulation. All receptors come from a human donor in good health (CMV status not recorded). Some clones in this sample may be carry-over from other donors' samples.

This clonotype has just one count. The gene calls are TRBV27 and TRBJ2-1, with D perhaps TRBD2 (5 bases). CDR1 and CDR2 from the germline V gene are MNHEY and SMNVEV (reference sequence). The CDR3 runs 14 residues. Trimming stripped 8 bases from V and 5 bases from J, with 16 bases between. CDR3 coding DNA: TGTGCCAGCTCTCCGAGGGCGCGGAACAATGAGCAGTTCTTC. Protein: CASSPRARNNEQFF.

This clonotype was seen only a few times. The gene calls are TRBV14 and TRBJ2-5; a possible D gene is TRBD1 (6 bases). The germline V and J ends were trimmed by 4 bases and 1 base, with 7 bases remaining between them. Germline values: CDR1 SGHDN, CDR2 FVKESK. CDR3 length: 13 amino acids. The CDR3 loop is CASSPDSQETQYF. The CDR3 DNA reads TGTGCCAGCAGCCCGGACAGCCAAGAGACCCAGTACTTC.

V is TRBV27 and J is TRBJ2-7; the D gene is possibly TRBD1 (5 bases). Germline CDR1 and CDR2: MNHEY and SMNVEV (reference sequence). CDR3 length: 13 amino acids. The V gene lost 2 bases and the J gene lost 2 bases, with 7 bases spanning the gap. The CDR3 DNA is TGTGCCAGCAGTTTACAGGGCCCCTACGAGCAGTACTTC. Residues: CASSLQGPYEQYF.

Here the CDR3 reads CASSYGQGPEQYF. The CDR3 nucleotides read TGTGCCAGCAGCTACGGACAGGGGCCCGAGCAGTACTTC. V and J are TRBV7-6 and TRBJ2-7, with TRBD1 matching 9 bases. The germline CDR1 and CDR2 sequences are SGHVS and FNYEAQ. With V trimmed by 4 bases and J by 6 bases, 4 bases remained unmatched. This CDR3 region has 13 residues.

The chain couples TRBV7-2 to TRBJ1-3; 8 bases line up with TRBD1. J lost 3 bases, V lost 1 base, and 8 bases had no gene match. Germline CDR1 is SGHTA and CDR2 is FQGNSA. The CDR3 runs 17 residues. In nucleotides, the CDR3 is TGTGCCAGCAGCTTAGAACCGGGACAGGTTTTTGGAAACACCATATATTTT. Its protein product is CASSLEPGQVFGNTIYF.

The chain couples TRBV7-9 to TRBJ2-7; possibly TRBD1 or TRBD2 for D (5 bases each). CDR1 and CDR2 from the germline V gene are SEHNR and FQNEAQ (reference sequence). The CDR3 is 15 residues long. With 2 bases removed from V and 5 bases from J, the gap between germline ends came to 16 bases. The CDR3 sequence is CASSLRGVSINEQYF. CDR3 DNA sequence: TGTGCCAGCAGCTTAAGAGGGGTCTCTATCAACGAGCAGTACTTC.

This clonotype was observed a handful of times. This chain links TRBV12-3 or TRBV12-4 with TRBJ1-4; D gene unclear. This CDR3 region has 17 residues. V was pared by 1 base and J by 3 bases, with 15 bases between. The CDR3 DNA follows: TGTGCCAGCAGTTTAGAAGTACGGACTGCCGCTAATGAAAAACTGTTTTTT. Translated: CASSLEVRTAANEKLFF.

This clonotype appeared many times. The chain recombines TRBV12-3 or TRBV12-4 with TRBJ1-1, with TRBD1 matching over 9 bases. The CDR3 contains 16 residues. Unmatched junction bases numbered 10, after V lost 3 bases and J lost 5 bases. The CDR3 DNA is TGTGCCAGCAGTTTTGGGGACAGGGCCCTTGCAACTGAAGCTTTCTTT. Amino acid sequence: CASSFGDRALATEAFF.

This clonotype has only a few counts. CDR3 region: CSARDRGDLEQYF. The CDR3 region has the DNA TGCAGTGCTCGGGACAGGGGAGATCTCGAGCAGTACTTC. V gene TRBV20-1 combines with J gene TRBJ2-7; 10 nucleotides align to TRBD1. From germline, CDR1 is DFQATT and CDR2 SNEGSKA (reference sequence). After removal of 5 bases from V and 6 bases from J, the junction contained 7 bases not matched to a gene. The CDR3 is made up of 13 amino acids.

This clonotype was counted only a few times. The genes are TRBV7-6 and TRBJ2-5; D is undetermined. The CDR3 is 14 residues long. The ends were cut back, 8 bases at V and 5 bases at J, with 18 bases in the middle. CDR1 SGHVS and CDR2 FNYEAQ come from the germline V gene. For the CDR3, the DNA is TGTGCCAGCGGCTACAAGGCTCCCCGGGAGACCCAGTACTTC. It translates to CASGYKAPRETQYF.

This clonotype showed up many times. The genes are TRBV6-5 and TRBJ1-2, with no clear D. The V end was cut by 0 bases, the J end by 4 bases, with 12 bases between. The CDR3 is made up of 15 amino acids. Germline V CDR1 and CDR2: MNHEY, SVGAGI. CDR3 sequence (DNA): TGTGCCAGCAGTTACTCGAGATCCTTATCCTATGGCTACACCTTC. This sequence encodes CASSYSRSLSYGYTF.

This clonotype has more than one count but fewer than ten. This chain connects TRBV9 to TRBJ1-2; 7 nucleotides line up with TRBD1. The CDR3 contains 13 residues. Unmatched junction bases numbered 8, after V lost 4 bases and J lost 8 bases. Germline CDR1 is SGDLS and CDR2 is YYNGEE. CDR3 DNA sequence: TGTGCCAGCAGCCCCGTGGAGGGACAGGGCTACACCTTC. This sequence encodes CASSPVEGQGYTF.

This clonotype was counted only a few times. The CDR3 DNA is TGCGCCAGCAGCCAAGATATGGGGGTTGGGGCCAACGTCCTGACTTTC. It translates to CASSQDMGVGANVLTF. This rearrangement joins TRBV4-3 to TRBJ2-6; possibly TRBD1 or TRBD2 for D (5 bases each). Between the trimmed V and J ends, which lost 0 bases and 3 bases, there was a span of 9 bases. The CDR3 covers 16 residues. Per the germline V gene, CDR1 is LGHNA and CDR2 is YSLEER.

CDR3 protein: CASSQRGGTLREQFF. The CDR3 DNA follows: TGCGCCAGCAGCCAAAGAGGAGGCACGTTGCGTGAGCAGTTCTTC. The chain has TRBV4-1 and TRBJ2-1, with TRBD2 as a possible D gene (5 bases). This CDR3 region has 15 residues. The germline V gene has CDR1 MGHRA and CDR2 YSYEKL. The V end was cut by 2 bases, the J end by 9 bases, with 17 bases between.

The chain couples TRBV30 to TRBJ1-4, with a possible D match to TRBD1 (6 bases). The germline gives CDR1 GTSNPN, CDR2 SVGIG (reference sequence). Deletions cut 0 bases from V and 3 bases from J, with 8 bases between. The CDR3 has 14 residues. CDR3: CAWSVRGPNEKLFF. DNA for the CDR3: TGTGCCTGGAGTGTACGGGGGCCTAATGAAAAACTGTTTTTT.